These 24 T cell receptor beta chains were all obtained from the same sample, sequenced in a study of T-cell reconstitution after alpha-beta-depleted transplantation in children. Unique molecular identifiers tagged the TCRbeta library. A single record per CDR3 protein comes from TCRdb applying MiXCR to the PCR reads. The sample carries fewer than 750,000 distinct CDR3 sequences, roughly a quarter recorded once. The starting material was PBMCs, obtained before TCRalphabeta/CD19-depleted stem cell transplant. Receptors originate from a boy in the first two years of life with Wiskott-Aldrich syndrome, due to receive a stem cell transplant.

The chain couples TRBV29-1 to TRBJ2-2, with TRBD1 matching 7 bases. With V trimmed by 7 bases and J by 2 bases, 7 bases remained unmatched. The germline V gene encodes CDR1 SQVTM and CDR2 ANQGSEA. The CDR3 contains 14 residues. The CDR3 region is CSALGTENTGELFF. The CDR3 region has the DNA TGCAGCGCCCTAGGGACAGAAAACACCGGGGAGCTGTTTTTT.

This clonotype was picked up a small number of times. This chain joins TRBV20-1 and TRBJ2-1; D is ambiguous. The CDR3 totals 16 residues. CDR1 is DFQATT, CDR2 SNEGSKA, per germline (reference sequence). Trimming stripped 1 base from V and 0 bases from J, with 13 bases between. CDR3 amino acids: CSARGKYGNSYNEQFF. CDR3 DNA: TGCAGTGCTAGAGGAAAATACGGAAACTCCTACAATGAGCAGTTCTTC.

The CDR3 here is CASSSLWGGTEAFF. The CDR3 bases are TGTGCCAGCAGCTCGCTCTGGGGGGGCACTGAAGCTTTCTTT. J is TRBJ1-1 and V is TRBV5-8, with a possible D match to TRBD1 (5 bases). Trimming cost V 3 bases and J 4 bases, with 13 bases left between them. The CDR3 sequence is 14 residues long. CDR1 and CDR2 (germline): SGHTS, YDEGEE.

The chain is built from TRBV18 and TRBJ1-1, with a tentative D call TRBD1 (5 bases). The length of the CDR3 is 18 residues. V shed 4 bases and J shed 5 bases, with 26 bases lying between them. The germline V gene encodes CDR1 KGHSH and CDR2 LQKENI. CDR3: CASSLIFDSALAKTEAFF. In DNA form, the CDR3 reads TGTGCCAGCTCACTCATTTTTGACAGCGCCTTAGCGAAGACTGAAGCTTTCTTT.

The chain has TRBV6-4 and TRBJ1-1; maybe TRBD1 (5 bases). The CDR3 is made up of 11 amino acids. The ends were cut back, 5 bases at V and 11 bases at J, with 12 bases in the middle. Germline CDR1 reads MRHNA; CDR2 reads SNTAGT. The DNA for the CDR3 is TGTGCCAGCAGTATCCCGGGACGGGCTTTCTTT. Translated: CASSIPGRAFF.

Only a few counts were recorded for this clonotype. The rearrangement uses TRBV2 and TRBJ2-7; maybe TRBD1 (7 bases). Germline loops: CDR1 SNHLY, CDR2 FYNNEI. V was shortened by 3 bases and J by 0 bases, with 15 bases between the two germline ends. The CDR3 totals 16 residues. CDR3 protein: CASSDPGGIRSYEQYF. DNA of the CDR3: TGTGCCAGCAGTGACCCAGGGGGGATCCGCTCCTACGAGCAGTACTTC.

The V gene is TRBV5-1, the J gene TRBJ2-7, with TRBD2 matching over 9 bases. J lost 2 bases, V lost 0 bases, and 3 bases had no gene match. This CDR3 comprises 15 residues. The germline V gene encodes CDR1 SGHRS and CDR2 YFSETQ. In nucleotides, the CDR3 is TGCGCCAGCAGCTTGGTTAGCGGGAGTCCCTACGAGCAGTACTTC. Translating it yields CASSLVSGSPYEQYF.

This clonotype was found a few times. V gene TRBV29-1 combines with J gene TRBJ2-1; 9 nucleotides match TRBD2. Germline-derived CDR1 and CDR2 are SQVTM and ANQGSEA. Losses at the gene ends were 8 bases for V and 4 bases for J; bases not matched to a gene: 6. The CDR3 spans 13 residues. CDR3 protein: CSFGGLAYNEQFF. The CDR3 DNA is TGCAGCTTTGGGGGACTAGCTTACAATGAGCAGTTCTTC.

The chain combines TRBV28 with TRBJ2-7, with D possibly matching TRBD2 (5 bases). CDR3 length: 14 amino acids. V dropped 3 bases and J dropped 4 bases, with 13 bases sitting between them. CDR1 is MDHEN and CDR2 is SYDVKM in the germline V gene. The CDR3: CASSFRRWPYEQYF. CDR3 sequence (DNA): TGTGCCAGCAGTTTTAGGAGGTGGCCTTACGAGCAGTACTTC.

This clonotype was detected ten times or more. The gene calls are TRBV5-1 and TRBJ2-3; the D is unclear. The V end was cut by 2 bases, the J end by 1 base, with 5 bases between. The CDR3 spans 13 residues. The V gene's germline CDR1 is SGHRS and CDR2 YFSETQ. DNA for the CDR3: TGCGCCAGCAGCTTCCAGGGCACAGATACGCAGTATTTT. This encodes CASSFQGTDTQYF. The variable domain in full, with the rest retrieved from reference TRBV5-1 and TRBJ2-3, is KAGVTQTPRYLIKTRGQQVTLSCSPISGHRSVSWYQQTPGQGLQFLFEYFSETQRNKGNFPGRFSGRQFSNSRSEMNVSTLELGDSALYLCASSFQGTDTQYFGPGTRLTVL.

This chain connects TRBV20-1 to TRBJ2-7; D remains unclear. The CDR3 is 14 residues long. Germline loops: CDR1 DFQATT, CDR2 SNEGSKA (reference sequence). Trimming removed 1 base at V and 2 bases at J, with 12 bases between. The CDR3 sequence is CSARAPTAAYEQYF. CDR3 nucleotide sequence: TGCAGTGCTAGAGCCCCCACAGCAGCCTACGAGCAGTACTTC.

The V and J genes are TRBV5-5 and TRBJ2-1, with unresolved D. Germline CDR1 and CDR2: SGHKS and YYEKEE (reference sequence). V lost 4 bases and J 9 bases, leaving 8 bases between the germline ends. The CDR3 extends over 11 amino acids. CDR3 sequence reads: CASSGEIEQFF. The CDR3 coding sequence is TGTGCCAGCAGCGGAGAGATTGAGCAGTTCTTC.

The chain uses TRBV6-7 and TRBJ2-1; 10 positions match TRBD2. TRBV6-7 is an open reading frame whose function is uncertain. This CDR3 has 19 amino acids. V lost 0 bases, J lost 0 bases, and 8 bases stayed unmatched. The CDR3 nucleotides are TGTGCCAGCAGTTACTCTGGTCTAGCGGGAGCGAGCTCCTACAATGAGCAGTTCTTC. Translation gives CASSYSGLAGASSYNEQFF.

This clonotype came up a few times. This chain links TRBV7-2 with TRBJ1-1; 7 nucleotides match TRBD1. J lost 1 base, V lost 5 bases, and 7 bases had no gene match. Germline CDR1 and CDR2: SGHTA and FQGNSA. The CDR3 is 15 amino acids. In DNA form, the CDR3 reads TGTGCCAGCAGCCCACGGGACAGCCAGAACACTGAAGCTTTCTTT. This encodes CASSPRDSQNTEAFF.

This clonotype occurred once. A read error is possible here, since a much larger clone lies one base away. The V gene is TRBV12-3 or TRBV12-4, the J gene TRBJ2-3; 7 bases are a match to TRBD2. V lost 5 bases, J lost 2 bases, and 1 base stayed unmatched. The CDR3 is 13 amino acids. CDR3 nucleotides: TGTGCCAGCAGTAGCGGGAACACAGATACGCAGTATTTT. It codes for CASSSGNTDTQYF.

The rearrangement joins TRBV7-3 to TRBJ1-1; D might be TRBD1 (6 bases). Deletions cut 1 base from V and 6 bases from J, with 15 bases between. The CDR3 length is 15 residues. Germline V CDR1 and CDR2: SGHTA, FQGTGA. The CDR3 DNA reads as TGTGCCAGCAGCTTAAATCCAGGGGCGTCATCTGAAGCTTTCTTT. Protein: CASSLNPGASSEAFF.

The CDR3: CASSYSKRGEAFF. The CDR3 coding sequence is TGTGCCAGCAGTTACTCGAAAAGGGGTGAAGCTTTCTTT. The chain links TRBV6-5 to TRBJ1-1; TRBD1 is a possible D gene (5 bases). This CDR3 contains 13 residues. V was shortened by 0 bases and J by 7 bases, with 9 bases between the two germline ends. CDR1 is MNHEY and CDR2 is SVGAGI in the germline V gene.

The V and J genes are TRBV7-9 and TRBJ2-7; D ambiguous. The CDR3 totals 12 residues. Looked up from germline, CDR1 is SEHNR and CDR2 is FQNEAQ (reference sequence). Trimming left V 4 bases short and J 3 bases short, with 7 bases between. The CDR3 here is CASSSLLYEQYF. The CDR3 nucleotides read TGTGCCAGCAGCTCCTTACTCTACGAGCAGTACTTC.

The V gene is TRBV5-1, the J gene TRBJ2-1, with 12 bases that match TRBD2. Trimming at V came to 4 bases and at J to 7 bases, leaving 6 bases not matched to a gene. The V gene's germline CDR1 is SGHRS and CDR2 YFSETQ. CDR3 length: 15 residues. Here the CDR3 DNA reads TGCGCCAGCAGCGTACTAGCGGGAGGTCAGAATGAGCAGTTCTTC. Its translation: CASSVLAGGQNEQFF.

In its sample, this clonotype was seen a few times. The V call is TRBV5-1, the J call TRBJ2-1; TRBD2 matches 9 bases. The CDR3 runs to 15 residues. The germline gives CDR1 SGHRS, CDR2 YFSETQ. J lost 0 bases, V lost 5 bases, and 3 bases had no gene match. The CDR3 loop reads CASRAGGSSYNEQFF. CDR3 sequence (DNA): TGCGCCAGCAGGGCGGGGGGGTCCTCCTACAATGAGCAGTTCTTC.

This clonotype was found a few times. The CDR3 sequence is CASVTIPGGGYNEQFF. For the CDR3, the DNA is TGCGCCAGTGTGACTATCCCGGGGGGCGGCTACAATGAGCAGTTCTTC. The chain uses TRBV5-1 and TRBJ2-1; the D gene is possibly TRBD2 (7 bases). The CDR3 totals 16 residues. Germline CDR1 and CDR2: SGHRS and YFSETQ. V dropped 8 bases and J dropped 3 bases, with 21 bases sitting between them.

In DNA, the CDR3 is TGCGCCAGCAGAACCGCGACTAGCGGACAAGAGACCCAGTACTTC. It specifies CASRTATSGQETQYF. The chain carries TRBV5-1 and TRBJ2-5, with 9 positions matching TRBD2. This CDR3 region has 15 residues. The junction had 7 bases not matched to a gene; V was cut back by 5 bases and J by 2 bases. Germline V CDR1 and CDR2: SGHRS, YFSETQ.

The genes are TRBV5-1 and TRBJ2-7, with D tentatively TRBD1 (6 bases). Germline V CDR1 and CDR2: SGHRS, YFSETQ. Trimming left V 4 bases short and J 3 bases short, with 8 bases between. CDR3 size: 12 residues. CDR3 nucleotide sequence: TGCGCCAGCAGCATACAGGGCTACGAGCAGTACTTC. Translated: CASSIQGYEQYF.

V and J are TRBV5-1 and TRBJ2-2; D possibly corresponds to TRBD2 (6 bases). V gave up 4 bases and J gave up 6 bases, with 10 bases separating them. There are 13 residues in the CDR3. Germline V CDR1 and CDR2: SGHRS, YFSETQ. The chain's CDR3 is CASSVRESGELFF. The CDR3 nucleotides read TGCGCCAGCAGCGTCCGGGAGTCCGGGGAGCTGTTTTTT.